Detailed here is one TCR beta chain. The antigen is unknown. Clones were sequenced by immunoSEQ multiplex PCR, and TCRdb holds only the in-frame ones, with some missing. Of about 240,000 clones listed, approximately 86% are singletons. Among the roughly 120 subjects of the validation cohort, separate from the roughly 700-subject first cohort, were the donors. This entry is derived from a study of cytomegalovirus exposure and HLA in healthy donors. Overall study results and limits: Altogether, around 160 TCR beta chains were recorded as cytomegalovirus-associated. Rarity held for most TCR sequences, but there were some public TCRs that occurred in many donors. The classifier, whose performance was assessed in both the original and validation cohorts, reportedly diagnosed cytomegalovirus status with high specificity and sensitivity.

Trimming pared 6 bases from V and 7 bases from J, leaving 13 bases between. The germline CDR1 and CDR2 sequences are LNHDA and SQIVND (reference sequence). The CDR3 is 13 amino acids. Sequenced input: PBMCs. The V and J genes are TRBV19 and TRBJ2-1; D might be TRBD2 (5 bases). The clonotype originates from a woman between 25 and 40 years old in good health and CMV-seropositive. DNA for the CDR3: TGTGCCAGTAGGGAGACTAAGGCGAATGAGCAGTTCTTC. It yields the protein CASRETKANEQFF.